These 28 T cell receptor beta chains were all obtained from the same sample, sequenced in a study of blood T cell repertoires in COVID-19. The data were produced by immunoSEQ multiplex PCR, yet TCRdb's version contains in-frame clones alone and is incomplete. The data show 90,000 to 130,000 clones, approximately 90% seen once. The sample consisted of peripheral blood. These receptors were taken from a human donor in a cohort sampled during active COVID-19.

The chain is built from TRBV11-2 and TRBJ2-1; TRBD2 agrees at 11 bases. V lost 0 bases and J lost 14; bases outside the gene matches: 6. Germline values: CDR1 SGHAT, CDR2 FQNNGV. The CDR3 runs 14 residues. CDR3 amino acids: CASSLEPSGRSEFF. CDR3 nucleotides: TGTGCCAGCAGCTTAGAGCCTAGCGGGAGGTCGGAGTTCTTC.

The chain joins TRBV30 to TRBJ1-2; 7 bases agree with TRBD1. Trimming at V came to 3 bases and at J to 4 bases, leaving 5 bases not matched to a gene. The CDR3 is made up of 13 amino acids. CDR1 and CDR2 (germline): GTSNPN, SVGIG (reference sequence). The CDR3 DNA reads TGTGCCTGGAGCGGATCAGGGGGCTATGGCTACACCTTC. This codes for CAWSGSGGYGYTF.

The rearrangement joins TRBV11-2 to TRBJ2-5, with TRBD2 matching over 8 bases. Germline assignment: CDR1 SGHAT and CDR2 FQNNGV. The CDR3 has 17 residues. Trimming removed 0 bases from V and 5 bases from J; junction bases left unmatched: 11. The CDR3 sequence is CASSLDPSGGPGETQYF. CDR3 nucleotides: TGTGCCAGCAGCTTAGATCCCTCGGGGGGGCCGGGGGAGACCCAGTACTTC.

The J gene is TRBJ1-1, the V gene TRBV11-2; 7 positions match TRBD1. The germline V gene has CDR1 SGHAT and CDR2 FQNNGV. The CDR3 is 15 amino acids. Unmatched junction bases numbered 5, after V lost 4 bases and J lost 0 bases. CDR3 coding DNA: TGTGCCAGCAGCTCCGACAGGGCGGTGAACACTGAAGCTTTCTTT. Its translation: CASSSDRAVNTEAFF. The whole variable domain, remainder taken from reference TRBV11-2 and TRBJ1-1, is EAGVAQSPRYKIIEKRQSVAFWCNPISGHATLYWYQQILGQGPKLLIQFQNNGVVDDSQLPKDRFSAERLKGVDSTLKIQPAKLEDSAVYLCASSSDRAVNTEAFFGQGTRLTVV.

The chain recombines TRBV29-1 with TRBJ1-2; 7 nucleotides align to TRBD1. V lost 5 bases, J lost 4 bases, and 7 bases stayed unmatched. Germline-derived CDR1 and CDR2 are SQVTM and ANQGSEA. The CDR3 length is 13 residues. In DNA, the CDR3 is TGCAGCGTTTCCGGCGGGACAGTCTATGGCTACACCTTC. It yields the protein CSVSGGTVYGYTF.

The chain joins TRBV27 to TRBJ1-1, with a tentative D call TRBD1 (6 bases). V lost 6 bases and J lost 4, with 18 bases in between. The CDR3 has 15 amino acids. Looked up from germline, CDR1 is MNHEY and CDR2 is SMNVEV (reference sequence). CDR3 amino acids: CASSHFTDSSTEAFF. The CDR3 nucleotides read TGTGCCAGCAGCCACTTTACGGACAGCAGCACTGAAGCTTTCTTT.

V and J are TRBV6-5 and TRBJ2-3; the D is unclear. V lost 5 bases and J 3 bases, leaving 12 bases between the germline ends. CDR3 length: 14 amino acids. Germline assignment: CDR1 MNHEY and CDR2 SVGAGI. For the CDR3, the DNA is TGTGCCAGCAGTCGCCAGCCTAGGACAGATACGCAGTATTTT. It specifies CASSRQPRTDTQYF.

This chain links TRBV7-3 with TRBJ2-2, with no clear D. This CDR3 region has 15 residues. V lost 5 bases and J lost 0, with 10 bases in between. Germline loops: CDR1 SGHTA, CDR2 FQGTGA. CDR3 in DNA: TGTGCCAGCAGCCCCGGAGCCCCGAACACCGGGGAGCTGTTTTTT. It is translated as CASSPGAPNTGELFF.

This clone was counted once. The chain joins TRBV5-6 to TRBJ1-4; 10 bases agree with TRBD1. This CDR3 has 14 amino acids. Germline-derived CDR1 and CDR2 are SGHDT and YYEEEE. Trimming removed 4 bases from V and 7 bases from J; junction bases left unmatched: 4. CDR3 DNA: TGTGCCAGCAGCCATAGGACAGGGGGTGAAAAACTGTTTTTT. It is translated as CASSHRTGGEKLFF.

The rearrangement uses TRBV19 and TRBJ1-6; a weak D match, TRBD1 (5 bases). The CDR3 sequence is 17 residues long. The V end was cut by 3 bases, the J end by 7 bases, with 19 bases between. CDR1 and CDR2 (germline): LNHDA, SQIVND (reference sequence). CDR3 DNA sequence: TGTGCCAGTAGTATCGGGGGACTAAGGCGTCAAAATTCACCCCTCCACTTT. This codes for CASSIGGLRRQNSPLHF.

V is TRBV29-1 and J is TRBJ2-2; TRBD2 matches 8 bases. After removal of 2 bases from V and 6 bases from J, the junction contained 11 bases not matched to a gene. This CDR3 is built from 16 residues. Germline lookup yields CDR1 SQVTM and CDR2 ANQGSEA. CDR3 DNA: TGCAGCGTTGAAAGGGGTCGAGCGGGAGTTGCCGGGGAGCTGTTTTTT. Amino acid sequence: CSVERGRAGVAGELFF.

This clone was observed a single time. The chain recombines TRBV2 with TRBJ1-4; 7 positions agree with TRBD1. The trim removed 7 bases at V and 5 bases at J, leaving 7 bases unmatched. Germline V CDR1 and CDR2: SNHLY, FYNNEI. This CDR3 comprises 14 residues. The chain's CDR3 is CASKLGTENEKLFF. The CDR3 bases are TGTGCCAGCAAGTTGGGGACAGAGAATGAAAAACTGTTTTTT.

This sequence joins TRBV5-1 and TRBJ2-4; TRBD2 is a possible D gene (7 bases). Germline V lookup: CDR1 SGHRS, CDR2 YFSETQ. The CDR3 is made up of 14 amino acids. With 4 bases removed from V and 8 bases from J, the gap between germline ends came to 16 bases. CDR3 nucleotides: TGCGCCAGCAGCCCTGGGGGGGCTACTGACATTCAGTACTTC. Its protein product is CASSPGGATDIQYF.

The chain carries TRBV6-6 and TRBJ2-3; TRBD2 might be the D (5 bases). The germline gives CDR1 MNHNY, CDR2 SVGAGI (reference sequence). Trimming stripped 6 bases from V and 4 bases from J, with 14 bases between. The CDR3 loop spans 14 amino acids. The DNA for the CDR3 is TGTGCCAGCAGATCCAGAAACGGGGCAGATACGCAGTATTTT. Translating gives CASRSRNGADTQYF.

The chain has TRBV7-2 and TRBJ2-1, with 10 bases aligning to TRBD2. CDR1 is SGHTA, CDR2 FQGNSA, per germline. After removal of 3 bases from V and 8 bases from J, the junction contained 7 bases not matched to a gene. The CDR3 is 15 residues long. CDR3: CASSFASGSFDEQFF. The CDR3 nucleotides are TGTGCCAGCAGCTTTGCTAGCGGGAGTTTCGATGAGCAGTTCTTC.

This clone has a single count. The genes are TRBV7-9 and TRBJ1-3; 8 bases match TRBD1. The length of the CDR3 is 15 residues. The J segment lost 0 bases and the V segment lost 5 bases, leaving 3 bases of the junction unmatched. Looked up from germline, CDR1 is SEHNR and CDR2 is FQNEAQ (reference sequence). The CDR3 is CASSRDRISGNTIYF. CDR3 nucleotide sequence: TGTGCCAGCAGCCGGGACAGGATCTCTGGAAACACCATATATTTT.

This clone occurred once. The rearrangement joins TRBV5-5 to TRBJ2-5; a weak D match, TRBD2 (6 bases). V was shortened by 4 bases and J by 3 bases, with 10 bases between the two germline ends. Germline V gene data show CDR1 as SGHKS and CDR2 as YYEKEE (reference sequence). The CDR3 is made up of 13 amino acids. The CDR3 here is CASSRPGEETQYF. Here the CDR3 DNA reads TGTGCCAGCAGCCGGCCGGGAGAAGAGACCCAGTACTTC.

The rearrangement joins TRBV7-8 to TRBJ2-2; 8 nucleotides match TRBD1. Germline V gives CDR1 SGHVS, CDR2 FQNEAQ. The CDR3 loop spans 15 amino acids. After removal of 5 bases from V and 4 bases from J, the junction contained 6 bases not matched to a gene. The CDR3 sequence is CASSLGQGGTGELFF. In DNA, the CDR3 is TGTGCCAGCAGCCTCGGACAGGGTGGCACCGGGGAGCTGTTTTTT.

V usage is TRBV30 and J usage is TRBJ2-7; D possibly corresponds to TRBD1 (5 bases). In germline, CDR1 is GTSNPN, CDR2 SVGIG (reference sequence). The V end lost 0 bases, the J end lost 3 bases, and 15 bases lay between the germline ends. The CDR3 runs to 15 residues. CDR3 coding DNA: TGTGCCTGGAGTGTACAAGGGGTTTATCGCTACGAGCAGTACTTC. Residues: CAWSVQGVYRYEQYF.

This clone was recorded a few times. This sequence joins TRBV10-3 and TRBJ1-6; D is perhaps TRBD1 (5 bases). CDR1 and CDR2 from the germline V gene are ENHRY and SYGVKD. The CDR3 runs to 13 residues. V was pared by 11 bases and J by 8 bases, with 16 bases between. The CDR3 sequence: CASTRDLDSPLHF. Written as DNA, the CDR3 is TGTGCCTCGACGCGGGACCTTGATTCACCCCTCCACTTT.

The rearrangement uses TRBV4-2 and TRBJ2-1, with 8 bases fitting TRBD2. The CDR3 runs 16 residues. The germline gives CDR1 LGHNA, CDR2 YNFKEQ. V dropped 1 base and J dropped 1; count of bases not matched to a gene: 3. CDR3 protein: CASSQASSGSYNEQFF. The CDR3, as DNA: TGTGCCAGCAGCCAAGCATCTAGCGGGTCCTACAATGAGCAGTTCTTC.

V gene TRBV5-6 combines with J gene TRBJ2-1; TRBD2 aligns across 14 bases. The CDR3 length is 15 residues. Germline lookup yields CDR1 SGHDT and CDR2 YYEEEE. The ends lost 4 bases at V and 6 bases at J; junction bases unmatched: 3. CDR3 sequence (DNA): TGTGCCAGCAGCACGGGACTAGCGGGGGTCAATGAGCAGTTCTTC. Protein product: CASSTGLAGVNEQFF.

This chain links TRBV10-3 with TRBJ1-1; 7 nucleotides match TRBD1. After removal of 10 bases from V and 1 base from J, the junction contained 9 bases not matched to a gene. This CDR3 is built from 14 residues. The germline V gene has CDR1 ENHRY and CDR2 SYGVKD. The DNA for the CDR3 is TGTGCCACCAGCCGACAGGGCACGAACACTGAAGCTTTCTTT. Protein product: CATSRQGTNTEAFF.

The gene calls are TRBV2 and TRBJ2-1, with 7 bases aligning to TRBD1. The V gene end was trimmed by 7 bases and the J gene end by 0 bases; junction bases not matched to a gene: 6. Germline V gene sequence: CDR1 SNHLY, CDR2 FYNNEI. The CDR3 has 15 amino acids. The CDR3 is CASKKQGSSYNEQFF. Here the CDR3 DNA reads TGTGCCAGCAAGAAACAGGGGAGCTCCTACAATGAGCAGTTCTTC.

V usage is TRBV6-5 and J usage is TRBJ2-3; TRBD2 aligns across 7 bases. The germline V gene encodes CDR1 MNHEY and CDR2 SVGAGI. The CDR3 is made up of 15 amino acids. After removal of 2 bases from V and 3 bases from J, the junction contained 5 bases not matched to a gene. CDR3 nucleotide sequence: TGTGCCAGCAGTTACGGGGCCGGGAGGACAGATACGCAGTATTTT. Translating it yields CASSYGAGRTDTQYF.

V and J are TRBV20-1 and TRBJ2-1; maybe TRBD2 (6 bases). Trimming stripped 3 bases from V and 10 bases from J, with 10 bases between. The CDR3 covers 11 residues. Per germline, CDR1 DFQATT and CDR2 SNEGSKA (reference sequence). The DNA of the CDR3 is TGCAGTGCTAGGGGGAGGAAGGAGCAGTTCTTC. Amino acid sequence: CSARGRKEQFF.

This CDR3 is CSVGGNNEKLFF. CDR3 DNA sequence: TGCAGCGTTGGAGGGAATAATGAAAAACTGTTTTTT. The rearrangement joins TRBV29-1 to TRBJ1-4; D remains ambiguous. The length of the CDR3 is 12 residues. The germline V gene encodes CDR1 SQVTM and CDR2 ANQGSEA. The V end was cut by 4 bases, the J end by 4 bases, with 7 bases between. The full variable domain, in which reference TRBV29-1 and TRBJ1-4 provide the parts outside the CDR3, is SAVISQKPSRDICQRGTSLTIQCQVDSQVTMMFWYRQQPGQSLTLIATANQGSEATYESGFVIDKFPISRPNLTFSTLTVSNMSPEDSSIYLCSVGGNNEKLFFGSGTQLSVL.

V usage is TRBV10-2 and J usage is TRBJ2-1; 8 bases are a match to TRBD2. CDR1 and CDR2 (germline): WSHSY, SAAADI. V shed 10 bases, J shed 7 bases, and the junction held 9 bases outside the gene matches. The length of the CDR3 is 13 residues. The CDR3 DNA sequence: TGCGCCACCGGGGGGCGGGAGGTAAATGAGCAGTTCTTC. This encodes CATGGREVNEQFF.